This entry features one T cell receptor beta chain sequence. The target antigen is unknown. Measured with immunoSEQ multiplex PCR; TCRdb has only the in-frame clones, and not every one. The data hold over 90,000 clones, with roughly 86% observed a single time. This sample was taken from a study of identifying expanded T cells in peripheral blood. No infections or other immune events were documented during collection. CDR3 length: 14 amino acids. The germline gives CDR1 MNHEY, CDR2 SVGAGI. The V and J ends lost 6 bases and 6 bases, in that order; junction bases with no gene match: 8. Study conclusions and caveats: Technical replicates showed about 1.2 changed clones; two weeks around 15; four weeks 19. Clone count variance between approximately two-week samples rose with total template count.

J is TRBJ2-3 and V is TRBV6-5; 8 bases fit TRBD1. The clonotype was recovered from a person aged 18 to 75 in good health. The sequencing sample was made of blood. CDR3 loop: CASRPGGEVDTQYF. The CDR3 DNA reads as TGTGCCAGCAGACCAGGGGGCGAAGTGGATACGCAGTATTTT.